Each of the 20 T cell receptor beta chains below was sequenced from the same sample in a study of blood T cell repertoires in COVID-19. Profiled with immunoSEQ multiplex PCR; TCRdb holds only in-frame clones, not every one. The sample lists roughly 150,000 clones, under 80% seen once, with approximately 2.8% in the top ten. The sequenced sample was peripheral blood. The source is a man in his sixties or seventies with acute or convalescent COVID-19.

The rearrangement joins TRBV15 to TRBJ2-4, with TRBD2 matching 11 bases. This CDR3 comprises 17 residues. The germline V gene encodes CDR1 LNHNV and CDR2 YYDKDF (reference sequence). V was pared by 2 bases and J by 4 bases, with 7 bases of the junction left unmatched. This CDR3 reads CATSRRGLAAPKNIQYF. In DNA form, the CDR3 reads TGTGCCACCAGCAGACGGGGACTAGCGGCCCCGAAAAACATTCAGTACTTC.

A few counts support this clone. This rearrangement joins TRBV6-5 to TRBJ2-7, with D perhaps TRBD2 (5 bases). The germline CDR1 and CDR2 sequences are MNHEY and SVGAGI. The CDR3 spans 15 residues. With 0 bases removed from V and 5 bases from J, the gap between germline ends came to 14 bases. CDR3 residues: CASSYSIWESHEQYF. CDR3 coding DNA: TGTGCCAGCAGTTACTCCATTTGGGAGTCGCACGAGCAGTACTTC.

The gene calls are TRBV15 and TRBJ1-2; tentatively, D is TRBD1 (5 bases). V lost 5 bases and J lost 0, with 28 bases in between. CDR3 length: 20 amino acids. Germline-derived CDR1 and CDR2 are LNHNV and YYDKDF (reference sequence). The CDR3 DNA reads TGTGCCACCAGCTCGCCAGGAGACGTGGGGGGGGAAGGGACTAACTATGGCTACACCTTC. Amino acids: CATSSPGDVGGEGTNYGYTF.

The CDR3 reads CASGLSSTGTTYGYTF. CDR3 coding DNA: TGTGCTAGTGGTTTGTCCTCCACCGGGACTACCTATGGCTACACCTTC. V and J are TRBV12-5 and TRBJ1-2, with TRBD1 as a possible D gene (5 bases). Per germline, CDR1 LGHNT and CDR2 FRNRAP. The V and J ends lost 2 bases and 4 bases respectively, with 17 bases between them. The CDR3 has 16 residues.

The rearrangement joins TRBV9 to TRBJ2-3; 7 nucleotides match TRBD2. CDR3 length: 15 residues. Per germline, CDR1 SGDLS and CDR2 YYNGEE. Trimming took 1 base from V and 1 from J; bases not matched to a gene: 3. As DNA, the CDR3 is TGTGCCAGCAGCGTACGAAGCGGGGGCACAGATACGCAGTATTTT. Encoded protein: CASSVRSGGTDTQYF.

The rearrangement links TRBV5-5 to TRBJ1-1; no reliable D call. Germline assignment: CDR1 SGHKS and CDR2 YYEKEE (reference sequence). The CDR3 loop spans 12 amino acids. The ends were cut back, 2 bases at V and 4 bases at J, with 6 bases in the middle. CDR3 sequence reads: CASSFWSTEAFF. DNA of the CDR3: TGTGCCAGCAGCTTCTGGAGCACTGAAGCTTTCTTT.

The chain links TRBV6-5 to TRBJ2-3, with D perhaps TRBD2 (6 bases). The length of the CDR3 is 16 residues. Germline loops: CDR1 MNHEY, CDR2 SVGAGI. Trimming pared 0 bases from V and 0 bases from J, leaving 10 bases between. The CDR3 bases are TGTGCCAGCAGTTACTCGTTGAGCGGGAGCACAGATACGCAGTATTTT. As protein: CASSYSLSGSTDTQYF.

DNA of the CDR3: TGTGCCAGCAGTAGTGGAGGTGGGAGCGGAAACACCATATATTTT. The encoded protein is CASSSGGGSGNTIYF. The chain recombines TRBV27 with TRBJ1-3, with D unclear. V was pared by 5 bases and J by 4 bases, with 15 bases between. Germline V gene lookup returns CDR1 MNHEY and CDR2 SMNVEV (reference sequence). The CDR3 sequence is 15 residues long.

V usage is TRBV19 and J usage is TRBJ1-1, with D perhaps matching TRBD1 (5 bases). Germline CDR1 reads LNHDA; CDR2 reads SQIVND (reference sequence). This CDR3 is built from 15 residues. Trimming removed 4 bases from V and 0 bases from J, with 12 bases in between. The CDR3 is CASSTLTAMNTEAFF. The CDR3 DNA follows: TGTGCCAGTAGTACCCTGACAGCTATGAACACTGAAGCTTTCTTT.

The chain recombines TRBV20-1 with TRBJ1-1; no clear D. Germline-derived CDR1 and CDR2 are DFQATT and SNEGSKA (reference sequence). The CDR3 contains 12 residues. Trimming removed 3 bases at V and 1 base at J, with 6 bases between. CDR3 coding DNA: TGCAGTGCTAGTCACAGGAACACTGAAGCTTTCTTT. As protein: CSASHRNTEAFF.

The V and J genes are TRBV24-1 and TRBJ2-5; 7 bases are a match to TRBD1. The CDR3 length is 16 residues. J lost 5 bases, V lost 4 bases, and 12 bases had no gene match. Germline-derived CDR1 and CDR2 are KGHDR and SFDVKD. Here the CDR3 DNA reads TGTGCCACCAGTGACCCTACTACAGGGGCAGGGGAGACCCAGTACTTC. It translates to CATSDPTTGAGETQYF.

The rearrangement links TRBV5-1 to TRBJ1-3; weak D call: TRBD1 (6 bases). In germline, CDR1 is SGHRS, CDR2 YFSETQ. This CDR3 spans 16 amino acids. Trimming pared 0 bases from V and 0 bases from J, leaving 10 bases between. CDR3 region: CASSLGGPASGNTIYF. DNA for the CDR3: TGCGCCAGCAGCTTGGGGGGGCCAGCCTCTGGAAACACCATATATTTT.

The chain recombines TRBV2 with TRBJ1-1, with TRBD1 as a possible D gene (6 bases). The CDR3 is 15 residues long. Trimming removed 2 bases from V and 2 bases from J, with 12 bases in between. Germline V gene sequence: CDR1 SNHLY, CDR2 FYNNEI. CDR3: CASSENPGQNTEAFF. CDR3 nucleotide sequence: TGTGCCAGCAGTGAAAACCCGGGACAAAACACTGAAGCTTTCTTT.

In this sample, this clone turned up once. CDR3 nucleotides: TGTGCCAGCAGTCCCCGGGCTAGCGGGAGGGGAGATACGCAGTATTTT. It specifies CASSPRASGRGDTQYF. The V and J genes are TRBV28 and TRBJ2-3; 12 bases are shared with TRBD2. This CDR3 has 16 amino acids. The V segment lost 5 bases and the J segment 5 bases; nucleotides outside the gene matches: 8. Per the germline V gene, CDR1 is MDHEN and CDR2 is SYDVKM. Full variable domain (missing parts from reference TRBV28 and TRBJ2-3): DVKVTQSSRYLVKRTGEKVFLECVQDMDHENMFWYRQDPGLGLRLIYFSYDVKMKEKGDIPEGYSVSREKKERFSLILESASTNQTSMYLCASSPRASGRGDTQYFGPGTRLTVL.

This chain joins TRBV12-3 or TRBV12-4 and TRBJ1-2; D is uncertain. Trimming shortened V by 0 bases and J by 8 bases, and 10 bases separated the two germline ends. This CDR3 has 13 residues. The CDR3 protein is CASSLAGGRGYTF. CDR3 DNA sequence: TGTGCCAGCAGTTTAGCGGGAGGGCGCGGCTACACCTTC.

This clone occurred a few times. V gene TRBV5-1 combines with J gene TRBJ1-1; no reliable D call. Germline V gene lookup returns CDR1 SGHRS and CDR2 YFSETQ. CDR3 size: 14 residues. V shed 0 bases and J shed 3 bases, with 9 bases lying between them. The CDR3 loop is CASSLVVGDTEAFF. In DNA form, the CDR3 reads TGCGCCAGCAGCTTGGTAGTGGGCGACACTGAAGCTTTCTTT.

The chain combines TRBV18 with TRBJ1-5; D is perhaps TRBD1 (6 bases). Germline V gene lookup returns CDR1 KGHSH and CDR2 LQKENI. This CDR3 has 16 residues. V lost 6 bases to trimming and J lost 3 bases, with 18 bases between them. CDR3 residues: CASSPSTRGNNQPQHF. The CDR3 nucleotides are TGTGCCAGCTCCCCCTCAACAAGGGGGAACAATCAGCCCCAGCATTTT.

V is TRBV3-1 (or the pseudogene TRBV3-2) and J is TRBJ2-2, with D tentatively TRBD1 (5 bases). The CDR3 is made up of 16 amino acids. Germline CDR1 reads LGHDT; CDR2 reads YNNKEL (reference sequence). Trimming pared 0 bases from V and 2 bases from J, leaving 10 bases between. CDR3: CASSQEADTNTGELFF. The CDR3 region has the DNA TGTGCCAGCAGCCAAGAGGCGGACACCAACACCGGGGAGCTGTTTTTT.

The V and J genes are TRBV7-2 and TRBJ2-3, with TRBD2 matching over 9 bases. Trimming at V came to 2 bases and at J to 11 bases, leaving 14 bases not matched to a gene. Germline V gene lookup returns CDR1 SGHTA and CDR2 FQGNSA. The CDR3 consists of 16 residues. CDR3 protein: CASSLFRAGGFALQYF. The CDR3 DNA is TGTGCCAGCAGCTTATTTCGAGCGGGAGGTTTCGCCCTGCAGTATTTT.

The rearrangement uses TRBV3-1 (or the pseudogene TRBV3-2) and TRBJ1-5, with D tentatively TRBD1 (5 bases). CDR3 length equals 12 residues. Germline CDR1 LGHDT, CDR2 YNNKEL (reference sequence). V was shortened by 2 bases and J by 12 bases, with 11 bases between the two germline ends. The DNA for the CDR3 is TGTGCCAGCAGCCAACGGGGGGATCTCCAGCATTTT. As protein: CASSQRGDLQHF.